The clone carrying this TCR beta chain was seen ten or more times. What it binds is not known. Each CDR3 protein is one row after TCRdb ran MiXCR on the 5' RACE reads. The repertoire holds 690,000 or so distinct CDR3 sequences, roughly 8% seen once, with around 0.98% in the top ten. The CDR3 has 13 amino acids. The V gene's germline CDR1 is SGHRS and CDR2 YFSETQ. V was pared by 0 bases and J by 5 bases, with 8 bases between. This sample is drawn from a study of identical twins. Study-level findings and limits: Clonotypes of the beta chain that were abundant in cord blood carried fewer insertions (memory repertoires showed none). For monozygotic twins, models underestimated out-of-frame TCR alpha sharing. Without tracking the same donors, conclusions rested on cross-sectional statistical analysis.

The data also belong to a second study, concerning yellow fever vaccine responses in identical twins.

The specimen sequenced was PBMCs. This rearrangement joins TRBV5-1 to TRBJ1-1; D remains unclear. The receptor's source is a young woman in good health. The CDR3 coding sequence is TGCGCCAGCAGCTTGGTCGCGCAGACTGAAGCTTTCTTT. Its translation is CASSLVAQTEAFF. The variable domain in full, with the rest retrieved from reference TRBV5-1 and TRBJ1-1, is KAGVTQTPRYLIKTRGQQVTLSCSPISGHRSVSWYQQTPGQGLQFLFEYFSETQRNKGNFPGRFSGRQFSNSRSEMNVSTLELGDSALYLCASSLVAQTEAFFGQGTRLTVV.